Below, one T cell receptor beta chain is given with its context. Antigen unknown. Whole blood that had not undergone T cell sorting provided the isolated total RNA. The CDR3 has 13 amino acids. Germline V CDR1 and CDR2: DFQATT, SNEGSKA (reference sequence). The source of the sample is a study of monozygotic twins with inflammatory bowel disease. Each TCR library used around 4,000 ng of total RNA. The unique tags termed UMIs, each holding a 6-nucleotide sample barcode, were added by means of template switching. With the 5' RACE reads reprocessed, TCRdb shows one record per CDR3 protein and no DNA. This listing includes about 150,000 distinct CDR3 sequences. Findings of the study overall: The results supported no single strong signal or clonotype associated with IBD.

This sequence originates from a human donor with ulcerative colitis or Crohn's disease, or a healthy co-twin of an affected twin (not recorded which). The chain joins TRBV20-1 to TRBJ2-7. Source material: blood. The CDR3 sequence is CSAPKGVSYEQYF.